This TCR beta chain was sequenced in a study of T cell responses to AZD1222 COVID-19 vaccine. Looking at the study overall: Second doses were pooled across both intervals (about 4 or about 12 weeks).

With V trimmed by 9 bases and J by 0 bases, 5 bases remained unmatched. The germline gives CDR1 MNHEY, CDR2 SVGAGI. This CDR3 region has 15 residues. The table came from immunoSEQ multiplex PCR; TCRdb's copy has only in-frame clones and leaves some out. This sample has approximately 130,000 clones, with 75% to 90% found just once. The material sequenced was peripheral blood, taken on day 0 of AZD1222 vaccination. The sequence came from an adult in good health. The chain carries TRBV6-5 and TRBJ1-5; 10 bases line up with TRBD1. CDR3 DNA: TGTGCCAGTGGACAGGGGGGGAATAGCAATCAGCCCCAGCATTTT. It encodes CASGQGGNSNQPQHF.